This T cell receptor (beta chain) was recovered during a study of blood T cells in healthy people across ages. Overall study: Every two T cells gave about one barcoded beta molecule via template switching.

CDR3 size: 15 residues. Trimming shortened V by 0 bases and J by 6 bases, and 12 bases separated the two germline ends. The germline V gene has CDR1 MNHEY and CDR2 SVGEGT. Next came a second PCR, run for about 6 to 12 cycles, which used a sample-barcoded 5' primer along with a J-beta primer mix. A single record per CDR3 protein comes from TCRdb applying MiXCR to the 5' RACE reads. The data contain over 600,000 distinct CDR3 sequences, less than 45% of them singletons. Study observations and caveats: Conclusively comparing naive with antigen-experienced cells was impossible with unsorted PBMCs.

As for this clonotype: Its matching antigen is unknown.

Every sample gave at least 5 micrograms of total RNA when it was extracted. This sequence was found in a man aged 80 or over in good health. The specimen was blood. J is TRBJ1-5 and V is TRBV6-2 or TRBV6-3; D is unresolved. The CDR3 DNA follows: TGTGCCAGCAGTTACTCGGGCAGGCGCGGTCAGCCCCAGCATTTT. Encoded protein: CASSYSGRRGQPQHF.